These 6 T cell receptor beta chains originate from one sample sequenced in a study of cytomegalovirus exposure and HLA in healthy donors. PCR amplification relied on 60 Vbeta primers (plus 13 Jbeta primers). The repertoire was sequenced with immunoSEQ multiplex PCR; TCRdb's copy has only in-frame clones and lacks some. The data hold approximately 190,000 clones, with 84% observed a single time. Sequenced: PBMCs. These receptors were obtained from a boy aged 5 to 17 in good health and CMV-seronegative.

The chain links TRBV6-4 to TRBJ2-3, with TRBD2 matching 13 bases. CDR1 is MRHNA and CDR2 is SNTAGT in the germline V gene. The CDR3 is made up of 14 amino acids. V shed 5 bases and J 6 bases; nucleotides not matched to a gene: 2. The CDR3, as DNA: TGTGCCAGCAGTCGGACTAGCGGGAGCGATACGCAGTATTTT. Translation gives CASSRTSGSDTQYF.

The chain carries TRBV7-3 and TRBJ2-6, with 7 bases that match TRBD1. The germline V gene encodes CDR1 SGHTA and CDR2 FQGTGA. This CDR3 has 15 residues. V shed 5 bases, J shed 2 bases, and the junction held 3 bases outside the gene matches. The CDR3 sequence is CASSLTGAGANVLTF. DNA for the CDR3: TGTGCCAGCAGCCTCACAGGGGCTGGGGCCAACGTCCTGACTTTC. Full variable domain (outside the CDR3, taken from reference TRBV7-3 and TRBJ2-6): GAGVSQTPSNKVTEKGKYVELRCDPISGHTALYWYRQSLGQGPEFLIYFQGTGAADDSGLPNDRFFAVRPEGSVSTLKIQRTERGDSAVYLCASSLTGAGANVLTFGAGSRLTVL.

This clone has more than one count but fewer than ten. CDR3 DNA sequence: TGTGCCAGCAGTGTCCCGGGGATGAACACTGAAGCTTTCTTT. It yields the protein CASSVPGMNTEAFF. The chain uses TRBV6-1 and TRBJ1-1; the D is unclear. CDR1 is MNHNS, CDR2 SASEGT, per germline. CDR3 length: 14 amino acids. V shed 4 bases and J shed 0 bases, with 9 bases lying between them.

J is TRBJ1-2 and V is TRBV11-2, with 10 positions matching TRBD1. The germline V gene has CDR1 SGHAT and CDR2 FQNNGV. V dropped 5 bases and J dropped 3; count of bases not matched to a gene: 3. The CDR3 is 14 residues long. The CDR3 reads CASSTTGGDYGYTF. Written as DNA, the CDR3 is TGTGCCAGCAGCACGACAGGGGGCGACTATGGCTACACCTTC.

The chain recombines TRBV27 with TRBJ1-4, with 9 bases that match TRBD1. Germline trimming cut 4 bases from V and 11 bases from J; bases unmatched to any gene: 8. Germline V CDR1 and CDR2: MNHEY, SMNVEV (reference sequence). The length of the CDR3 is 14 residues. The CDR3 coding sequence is TGTGCCAGCAGTTCACAGGGGGCGCGATCGAAACTGTTTTTT. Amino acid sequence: CASSSQGARSKLFF. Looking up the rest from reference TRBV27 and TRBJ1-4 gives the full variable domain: EAQVTQNPRYLITVTGKKLTVTCSQNMNHEYMSWYRQDPGLGLRQIYYSMNVEVTDKGDVPEGYKVSRKEKRNFPLILESPSPNQTSLYFCASSSQGARSKLFFGSGTQLSVL.

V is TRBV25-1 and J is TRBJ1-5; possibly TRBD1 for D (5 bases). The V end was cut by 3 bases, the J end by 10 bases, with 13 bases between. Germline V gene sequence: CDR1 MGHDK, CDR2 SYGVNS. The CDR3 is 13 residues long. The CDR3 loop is CASSEGEVGPQHF. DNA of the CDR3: TGTGCCAGCAGTGAGGGGGAGGTCGGACCCCAGCATTTT.